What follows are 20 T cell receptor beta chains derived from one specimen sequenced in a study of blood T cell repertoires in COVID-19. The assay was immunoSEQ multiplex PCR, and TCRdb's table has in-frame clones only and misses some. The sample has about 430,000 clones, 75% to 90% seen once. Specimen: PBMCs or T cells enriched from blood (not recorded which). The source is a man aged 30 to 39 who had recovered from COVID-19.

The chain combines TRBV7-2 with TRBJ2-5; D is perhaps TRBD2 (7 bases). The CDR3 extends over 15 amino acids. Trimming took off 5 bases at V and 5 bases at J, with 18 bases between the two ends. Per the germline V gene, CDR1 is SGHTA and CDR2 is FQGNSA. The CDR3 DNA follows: TGTGCCAGCAGCCCCCACAGGGAGGGTTGGGAGACCCAGTACTTC. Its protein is CASSPHREGWETQYF. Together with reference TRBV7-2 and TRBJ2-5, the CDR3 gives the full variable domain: GAGVSQSPSNKVTEKGKDVELRCDPISGHTALYWYRQSLGQGLEFLIYFQGNSAPDKSGLPSDRFSAERTGGSVSTLTIQRTQQEDSAVYLCASSPHREGWETQYFGPGTRLLVL.

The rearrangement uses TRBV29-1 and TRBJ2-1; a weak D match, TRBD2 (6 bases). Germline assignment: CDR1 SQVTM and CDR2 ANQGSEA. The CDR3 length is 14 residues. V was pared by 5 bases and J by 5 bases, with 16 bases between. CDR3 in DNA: TGCAGCGTTAACCCTCGGGGGTTCGACAATGAGCAGTTCTTC. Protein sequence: CSVNPRGFDNEQFF.

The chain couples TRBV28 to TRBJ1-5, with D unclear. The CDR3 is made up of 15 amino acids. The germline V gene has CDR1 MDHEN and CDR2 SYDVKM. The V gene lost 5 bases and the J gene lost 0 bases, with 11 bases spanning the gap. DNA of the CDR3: TGTGCCAGCAGTGGCAAGGAGCATAGCAATCAGCCCCAGCATTTT. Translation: CASSGKEHSNQPQHF.

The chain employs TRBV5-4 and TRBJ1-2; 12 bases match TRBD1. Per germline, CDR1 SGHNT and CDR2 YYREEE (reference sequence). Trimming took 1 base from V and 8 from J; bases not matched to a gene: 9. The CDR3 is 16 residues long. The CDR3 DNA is TGTGCCAGCAGCTTGTTTGTGGGACAGGGGGCGCAAGGCTACACCTTC. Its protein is CASSLFVGQGAQGYTF.

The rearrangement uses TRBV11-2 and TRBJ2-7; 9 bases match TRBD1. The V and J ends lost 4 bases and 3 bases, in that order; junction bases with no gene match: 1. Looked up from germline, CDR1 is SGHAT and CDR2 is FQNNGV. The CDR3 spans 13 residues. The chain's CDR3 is CASSSDRGYEQYF. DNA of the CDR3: TGTGCCAGCAGCTCGGACAGGGGCTACGAGCAGTACTTC.

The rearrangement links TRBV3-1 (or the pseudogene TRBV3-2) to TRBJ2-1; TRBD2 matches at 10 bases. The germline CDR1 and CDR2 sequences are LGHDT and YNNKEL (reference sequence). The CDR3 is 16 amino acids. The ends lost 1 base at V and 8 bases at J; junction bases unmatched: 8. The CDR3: CASSQGRLAGADEQFF. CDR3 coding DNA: TGTGCCAGCAGCCAAGGGCGGCTAGCGGGAGCCGATGAGCAGTTCTTC.

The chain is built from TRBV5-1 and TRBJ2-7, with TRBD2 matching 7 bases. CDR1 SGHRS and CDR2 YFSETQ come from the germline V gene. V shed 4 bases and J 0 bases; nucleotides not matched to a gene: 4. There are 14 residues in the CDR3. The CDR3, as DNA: TGCGCCAGCAGCAGCCGGGACTACTCCTACGAGCAGTACTTC. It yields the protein CASSSRDYSYEQYF.

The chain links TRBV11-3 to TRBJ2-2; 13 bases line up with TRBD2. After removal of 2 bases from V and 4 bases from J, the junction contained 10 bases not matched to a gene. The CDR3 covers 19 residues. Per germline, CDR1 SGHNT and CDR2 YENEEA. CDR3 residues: CASSLWILAGGGITGELFF. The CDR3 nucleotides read TGTGCCAGCAGCTTATGGATACTAGCGGGAGGGGGTATCACCGGGGAGCTGTTTTTT.

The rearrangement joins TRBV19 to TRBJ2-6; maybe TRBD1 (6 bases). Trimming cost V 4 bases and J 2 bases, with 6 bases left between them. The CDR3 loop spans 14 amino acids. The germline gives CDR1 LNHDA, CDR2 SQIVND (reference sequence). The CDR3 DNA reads TGTGCCAGTAGTAGGGACACTGGGGCCAACGTCCTGACTTTC. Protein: CASSRDTGANVLTF.

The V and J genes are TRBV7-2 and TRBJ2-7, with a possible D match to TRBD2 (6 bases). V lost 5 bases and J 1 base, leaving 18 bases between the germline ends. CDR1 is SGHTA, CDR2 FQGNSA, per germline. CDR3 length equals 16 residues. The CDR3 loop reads CASSPGMAGRSYEQYF. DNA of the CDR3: TGTGCCAGCAGCCCAGGGATGGCGGGAAGGTCCTACGAGCAGTACTTC.

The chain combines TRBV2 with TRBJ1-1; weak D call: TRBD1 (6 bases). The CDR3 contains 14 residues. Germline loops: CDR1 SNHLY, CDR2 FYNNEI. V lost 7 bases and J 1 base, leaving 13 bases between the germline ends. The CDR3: CASNPGTPNTEAFF. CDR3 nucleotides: TGTGCCAGCAACCCCGGGACACCGAACACTGAAGCTTTCTTT.

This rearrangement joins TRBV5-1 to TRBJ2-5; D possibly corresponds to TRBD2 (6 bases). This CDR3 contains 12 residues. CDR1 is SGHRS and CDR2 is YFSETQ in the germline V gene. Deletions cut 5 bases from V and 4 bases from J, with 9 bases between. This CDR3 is CASSGGSETQYF. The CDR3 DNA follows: TGCGCCAGCAGTGGAGGGTCAGAGACCCAGTACTTC.

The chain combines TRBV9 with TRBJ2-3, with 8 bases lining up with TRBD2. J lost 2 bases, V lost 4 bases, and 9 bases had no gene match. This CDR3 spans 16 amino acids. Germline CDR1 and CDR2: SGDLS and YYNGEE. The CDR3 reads CASSPPGGQPTDTQYF. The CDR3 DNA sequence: TGTGCCAGCAGCCCCCCGGGGGGGCAGCCCACAGATACGCAGTATTTT.

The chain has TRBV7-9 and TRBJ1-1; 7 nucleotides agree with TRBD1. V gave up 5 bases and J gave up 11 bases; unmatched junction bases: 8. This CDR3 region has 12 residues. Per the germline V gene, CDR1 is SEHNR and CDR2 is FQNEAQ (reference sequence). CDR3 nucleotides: TGTGCCAGCAGCCTGGGGACAGACGGGGCTTTCTTT. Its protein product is CASSLGTDGAFF.

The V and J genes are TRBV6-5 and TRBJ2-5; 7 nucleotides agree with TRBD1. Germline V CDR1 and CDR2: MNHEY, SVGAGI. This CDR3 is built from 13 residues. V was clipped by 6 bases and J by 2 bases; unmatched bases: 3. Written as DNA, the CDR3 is TGTGCCAGCAGGGACAGGCGACAAGAGACCCAGTACTTC. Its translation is CASRDRRQETQYF.

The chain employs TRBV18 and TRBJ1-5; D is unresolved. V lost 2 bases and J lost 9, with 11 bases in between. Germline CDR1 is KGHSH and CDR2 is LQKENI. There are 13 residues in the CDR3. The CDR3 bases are TGTGCCAGCTCACCAGGGGAGATTGGGCCCCAGCATTTT. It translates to CASSPGEIGPQHF.

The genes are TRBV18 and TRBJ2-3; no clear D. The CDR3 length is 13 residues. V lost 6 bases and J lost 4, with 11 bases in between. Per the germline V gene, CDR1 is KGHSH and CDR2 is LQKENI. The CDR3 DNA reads TGTGCCAGCTCCTCCTCTACCCCAGATACGCAGTATTTT. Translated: CASSSSTPDTQYF.

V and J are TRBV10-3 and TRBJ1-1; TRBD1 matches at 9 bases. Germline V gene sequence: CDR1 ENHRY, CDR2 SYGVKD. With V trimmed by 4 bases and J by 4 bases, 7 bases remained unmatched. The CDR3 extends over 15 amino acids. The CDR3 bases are TGTGCCATCAGTGTAACAGGGGGCGAAGGCACTGAAGCTTTCTTT. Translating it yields CAISVTGGEGTEAFF.

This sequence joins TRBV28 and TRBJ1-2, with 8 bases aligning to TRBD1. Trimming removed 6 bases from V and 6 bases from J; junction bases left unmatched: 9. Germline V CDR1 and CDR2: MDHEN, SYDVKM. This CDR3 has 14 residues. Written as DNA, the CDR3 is TGTGCCAGCAGCAAGCAGGACAGGGATCATGGCTACACCTTC. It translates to CASSKQDRDHGYTF.

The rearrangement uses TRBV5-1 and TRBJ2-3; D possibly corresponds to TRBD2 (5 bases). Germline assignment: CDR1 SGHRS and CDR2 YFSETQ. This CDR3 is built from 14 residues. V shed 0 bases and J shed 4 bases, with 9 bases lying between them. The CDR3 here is CASSLVAGSDTQYF. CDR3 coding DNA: TGCGCCAGCAGCTTGGTGGCGGGTTCAGATACGCAGTATTTT.